This T cell receptor (beta chain) was observed in a study of T-cell memory formation after mild COVID-19. At the level of the study: TCR clusters showed largely donor specificity.

The TCR alpha and TCR beta cDNA libraries, bearing sample barcodes and UMIs, were generated by 5'RACE using constant-segment primers. Using its own MiXCR run on the 5' RACE reads, TCRdb lists one record per CDR3 protein. Found here are 45,000 to 55,000 distinct CDR3 sequences, around 7% of them singletons; the top ten hold approximately 1.5%. About this clonotype itself: Its antigen remains unidentified.

The CDR3 is 17 amino acids. CDR1 is SGHVS, CDR2 FQNEAQ, per germline. Trimming removed 5 bases at V and 5 bases at J, with 22 bases between. Findings and caveats of the study: Among CD4+ contracting clones, most were CM and EM, and CD8+ ones EMRA.

The clonotype comes from a man aged 18 to 29 who had mild COVID-19 (a few samples of this study predate the infection). Cell type and time point are not known. Material for sequencing was PBMCs or a T cell subset sorted from them (not recorded which). The gene calls are TRBV7-8 and TRBJ1-5, with TRBD1 as a possible D gene (5 bases). The CDR3 nucleotides read TGTGCCAGCAGCACTAACCGGGACGGGGGGATCGATCAGCCCCAGCATTTT. It yields the protein CASSTNRDGGIDQPQHF.